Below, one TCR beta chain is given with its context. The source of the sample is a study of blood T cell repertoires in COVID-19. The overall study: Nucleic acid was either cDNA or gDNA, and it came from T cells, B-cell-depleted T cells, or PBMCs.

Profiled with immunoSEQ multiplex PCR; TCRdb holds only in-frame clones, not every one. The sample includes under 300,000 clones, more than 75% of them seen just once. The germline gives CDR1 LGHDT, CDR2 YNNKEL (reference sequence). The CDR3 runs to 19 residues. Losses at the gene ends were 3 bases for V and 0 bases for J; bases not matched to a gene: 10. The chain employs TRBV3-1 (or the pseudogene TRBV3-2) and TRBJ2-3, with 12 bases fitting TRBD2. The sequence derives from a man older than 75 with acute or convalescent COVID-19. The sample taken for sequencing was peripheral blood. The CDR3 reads CASSHSGTSGRISTDTQYF. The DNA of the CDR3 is TGTGCCAGCAGCCACTCCGGCACTAGCGGGAGGATAAGCACAGATACGCAGTATTTT.